This T cell receptor (beta chain) stems from a study of blood T cell repertoires in COVID-19. Across the whole study: Collection of acute and convalescent COVID-19 samples took place in the United States, Italy and Spain.

Germline V gene sequence: CDR1 SGHKS, CDR2 YYEKEE (reference sequence). V dropped 7 bases and J dropped 0; count of bases not matched to a gene: 6. This CDR3 region has 15 residues. Sequenced by immunoSEQ multiplex PCR; TCRdb stores in-frame clones only, minus some. The sample consists of some 70,000 clones, roughly 88% of them appearing once. Details on this clone: This same CDR3 is encoded by further DNA sequences in the sample.

What was sequenced was peripheral blood. The chain has TRBV5-5 and TRBJ2-7, with TRBD2 matching 11 bases. This TCR derives from a man aged 25 to 40 with acute or convalescent COVID-19. Here the CDR3 reads CASLLGLAASYEQYF. The CDR3 DNA is TGTGCCAGCTTATTGGGACTAGCGGCCTCCTACGAGCAGTACTTC.